This T cell receptor (beta chain) was recovered during a study of post-analysis software for immune sequencing data. Study-wide findings and caveats: Five or six TRBV segments were significantly more frequent in patients than in controls. TRBV5-6, TRBV5-1 and TRBV20-1 were among these segments.

Sequencing libraries made from TCR beta cDNA carried unique molecular identifiers. From the PCR reads, TCRdb called clonotypes with MiXCR, one entry per CDR3 protein. There are some 690,000 distinct CDR3 sequences in the sample; roughly 27% occur only once, and under 0.7% lies in the top ten. Germline lookup yields CDR1 MDHEN and CDR2 SYDVKM. CDR3 length equals 16 residues. Losses at the gene ends were 8 bases for V and 10 bases for J; bases not matched to a gene: 16. As for this clonotype: Antigen specificity is unknown.

The sample taken for sequencing was blood. The chain joins TRBV28 to TRBJ2-1, with 11 bases fitting TRBD2. This TCR derives from a girl under 18 with multiple sclerosis. The CDR3 DNA follows: TGTGCCAGCGTTACTGGGCTAGCGGGGGGCTGGGAGGAGCAGTTCTTC. Protein sequence: CASVTGLAGGWEEQFF.